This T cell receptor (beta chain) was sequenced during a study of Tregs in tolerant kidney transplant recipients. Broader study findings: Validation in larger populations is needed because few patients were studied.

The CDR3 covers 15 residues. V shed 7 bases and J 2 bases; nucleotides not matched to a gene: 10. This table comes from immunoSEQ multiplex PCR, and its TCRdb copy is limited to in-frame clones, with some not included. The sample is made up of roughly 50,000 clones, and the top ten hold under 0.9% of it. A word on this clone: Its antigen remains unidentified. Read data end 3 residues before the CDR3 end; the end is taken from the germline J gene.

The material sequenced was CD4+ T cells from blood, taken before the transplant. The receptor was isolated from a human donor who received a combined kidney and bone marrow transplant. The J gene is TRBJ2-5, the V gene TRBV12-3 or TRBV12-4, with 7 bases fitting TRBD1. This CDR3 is CASTSWDSVQETQYF. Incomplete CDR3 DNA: TGTGCCAGCACCTCTTGGGACAGCGTACAAGAGACC.